Sequencing of this T cell receptor beta chain was carried out in a study of T cell responses to AZD1222 COVID-19 vaccine. Here immunoSEQ multiplex PCR was the method, and the copy in TCRdb shows in-frame clones only, minus some. This sample carries about 100,000 clones, around 87% of them seen once, and the ten largest clones take more than 8.5%. Points from the study as a whole: White British ancestry dominated among donors, who included more females, and clonal diversity was possibly underestimated.

Samples with a second dose at about 4 or about 12 weeks were pooled together. On this clone itself: Its antigen is as yet unknown.

Per the germline V gene, CDR1 is SGHTA and CDR2 is FQGNSA. V shed 5 bases, J shed 8 bases, and the junction held 13 bases outside the gene matches. The CDR3 sequence is 16 residues long. V usage is TRBV7-2 and J usage is TRBJ2-2; 8 bases map to TRBD2. The receptor's source is an adult who received the AZD1222 COVID-19 vaccine. Sequenced here: peripheral blood, sampled 28 days after the second AZD1222 dose. Here the CDR3 DNA reads TGTGCCAGCAGCCCCCCCAACGGGAGGGAGTCGGGGGAGCTGTTTTTT. Protein sequence: CASSPPNGRESGELFF.